This T cell receptor (beta chain) originates from a study of shared clonotypes between healthy human individuals. The CDR3 is 13 residues long. CDR1 is LGHNA and CDR2 is YSLEER in the germline V gene. The V and J ends lost 3 bases and 7 bases respectively, with 10 bases between them. TCRdb keeps only in-frame clones here, not all; method: immunoSEQ multiplex PCR. The sample consists of around 690,000 clones, 90% of them appearing once. The chain recombines TRBV4-3 with TRBJ2-1; D is uncertain. Specimen: memory CD8+ T cells from PBMCs. Sample subset: CD45RO+ cells pooled with CCR7-negative TemRA cells. This receptor was taken from a man aged 18 to 30 in good health. Some clones in this sample may be carry-over from other donors' samples. CDR3: CASSHGNGNEQFF. The CDR3 coding sequence is TGCGCCAGCAGCCACGGAAACGGGAATGAGCAGTTCTTC.